The 26 T cell receptor delta chains below all came from one sample that was sequenced in a study of gamma-delta chains in newborns, infants, children. TCRdb re-called the reads through CATT. The table records some 6,500 delta-chain clones, about 10% of them present only once. Input material: blood. These receptors all stem from a child who was a newborn, infant or young child, either healthy, febrile or measles-vaccinated (not recorded which).

The chain carries TRDV2 and TRDJ1, with 13 nucleotides matching TRDD3. Germline lookup yields CDR1 GEAIGNYY and CDR2 EKD. This CDR3 is built from 21 residues. The trim removed 3 bases at V and 1 base at J, leaving 19 bases unmatched. The DNA of the CDR3 is TGTGCCTGTGACCCAACTGGGGGATACGGGAGTAATAGAAGAAGCACCGATAAACTCATCTTT. It yields the protein CACDPTGGYGSNRRSTDKLIF.

This sequence joins TRDV2 and TRDJ3; 12 nucleotides agree with TRDD3. V shed 2 bases and J 0 bases; nucleotides not matched to a gene: 4. The CDR3 sequence is 19 residues long. Germline V gene lookup returns CDR1 GEAIGNYY and CDR2 EKD. The CDR3 here is CACDNTGGYHSWDTRQMFF. The DNA of the CDR3 is TGTGCCTGTGACAATACTGGGGGATACCACTCCTGGGACACCCGACAGATGTTTTTC.

The J gene went uncalled, whereas the V gene is TRDV2; no DNA check was done on the table's D call, TRDD3. Germline values: CDR1 GEAIGNYY, CDR2 EKD. This CDR3 spans 21 amino acids. Written as DNA, the CDR3 is TGTGCCTGTGACAGGGTAGTACTGGGGGATACGCAGGCGCAGAGAACCGATAATCTCATCTTT. Its translation is CACDRVVLGDTQAQRTDNLIF.

A few counts support this clone. A much larger clone differs from this one at a single base, so this may be a read error. Other DNA sequences in the sample encode the same CDR3. V and J are TRDV2 and TRDJ3; D gene uncertain. Trimming cost V 2 bases and J 1 base, with 17 bases left between them. There are 19 residues in the CDR3. Germline V gene sequence: CDR1 GEAIGNYY, CDR2 EKD. CDR3 DNA: TGTGCCTGTGACAAGGTTGACCCCACCCCTTCCTGGGACACCCGACAGATGTTTTTC. Translation gives CACDKVDPTPSWDTRQMFF.

With respect to this clone: The protein given in TCRdb and the translation of the DNA differ at residue 4, and the sequence presented here derives from the DNA. The rearrangement uses TRDV2 and TRDJ2; TRDD3 matches 10 bases. CDR3 size: 15 residues. In germline, CDR1 is GEAIGNYY, CDR2 EKD. The CDR3 spells CACGTVGGYAAQLFF. For the CDR3, the DNA is TGTGCCTGTGGCACCGTAGGGGGATACGCAGCACAACTCTTCTTT.

The chain links TRDV2 to TRDJ1; 12 nucleotides agree with TRDD3. As TCRdb names no J gene, one was assigned here on the basis of a DNA match to germline. Germline values: CDR1 GEAIGNYY, CDR2 EKD. The CDR3 runs to 25 residues. J was trimmed by 0 bases and V by 3 bases; bases with no gene match: 31. The CDR3 sequence is CACDASFHIGSTTGGYSRDTDKLIF. For the CDR3, the DNA is TGTGCCTGTGACGCTAGCTTCCATATCGGGTCCACAACTGGGGGATACAGTAGGGACACCGATAAACTCATCTTT.

As regards this clone: An end of the junction differs from the germline gene, which may be a read error. The chain employs TRDV2 and TRDJ3; possible D gene TRDD3, 6 bases. Here the J gene came from matching the DNA to germline, since TCRdb omits it. Germline V gives CDR1 GEAIGNYY, CDR2 EKD. The CDR3 length is 19 residues. The CDR3: CACDAVWGSSSWDTRKMFF. CDR3 nucleotide sequence: TGTGCCTGTGACGCAGTGTGGGGGTCGAGCTCCTGGGACACCCGAAAGATGTTTTTC.

The V and J genes are TRDV2 and TRDJ1; no definite D call. Germline assignment: CDR1 GEAIGNYY and CDR2 EKD. The CDR3 extends over 20 amino acids. V was trimmed by 0 bases and J by 0 bases, leaving 25 bases between them. CDR3 sequence (DNA): TGTGCCTGTGACACCCTGCCCCCGGCCAGGGTCAAACAGTACACCGATAAACTCATCTTT. Residues: CACDTLPPARVKQYTDKLIF.

In its sample, this clone ranks as medium-sized. This chain connects TRDV1 to TRDJ1; D gene uncertain. V lost 0 bases and J lost 8, with 16 bases in between. This CDR3 spans 15 amino acids. CDR1 TSWWSYY and CDR2 QGS come from the germline V gene. The CDR3, as DNA: TGTGCTCTTGGGGAACTAGTCGCCCTTTGGGACAAACTCATCTTT. As protein: CALGELVALWDKLIF.

This clone was detected only a few times. This is likely an artifact of a read error, given a far larger clone one base away. This rearrangement joins TRDV2 to TRDJ1; TRDD3 matches 9 bases. Germline-derived CDR1 and CDR2 are GEAIGNYY and EKD. The CDR3 totals 17 residues. The trim removed 3 bases at V and 5 bases at J, leaving 15 bases unmatched. CDR3 in amino acids: CACDSIELGEYNDKLIF. In DNA, the CDR3 is TGTGCCTGTGACTCTATCGAACTGGGGGAATATAATGATAAACTCATCTTT.

The V gene is TRDV2; the J gene was not called; the D call in the table, TRDD3, was not verified against the DNA. Germline loops: CDR1 GEAIGNYY, CDR2 EKD. The CDR3 has 13 residues. CDR3 residues: CACDRLGNDKPIF. The CDR3 nucleotides read TGTGCCTGTGACCGGCTGGGAAACGATAAACCCATCTTT.

Comment on this clone: This CDR3 is also generated by other DNA sequences in the sample. The chain joins TRDV2 to TRDJ3; 12 bases align to TRDD3. V dropped 3 bases and J dropped 0; count of bases not matched to a gene: 8. The CDR3 loop spans 20 amino acids. Germline loops: CDR1 GEAIGNYY, CDR2 EKD. The CDR3 DNA reads as TGTGCCTGTGACGCGGTACTGGGGGATACCAGCTCCTGGGACACCCGACAGATGTTTTTC. Protein sequence: CACDAVLGDTSSWDTRQMFF.

No call exists for the J gene, whereas the V gene is TRDV2; the D call in the table, TRDD3, was not verified against the DNA. The CDR3 consists of 16 residues. Germline-derived CDR1 and CDR2 are GEAIGNYY and EKD. This CDR3 is CAWDTAWGSQTDKIIF. As DNA, the CDR3 is TGTGCCTGGGACACGGCCTGGGGGTCTCAAACCGATAAAATCATCTTT.

By its share, this clone is medium-sized. The chain combines TRDV2 with TRDJ1, with 7 bases fitting TRDD3. The CDR3 loop spans 15 amino acids. The germline CDR1 and CDR2 sequences are GEAIGNYY and EKD. The trim removed 3 bases at V and 1 base at J, leaving 7 bases unmatched. The CDR3 DNA sequence: TGTGCCTGTGACCGACTGGGGACTCTCACCGATAAACTCATCTTT. It codes for CACDRLGTLTDKLIF.

This clone was counted between two and nine times. V gene TRDV2 combines with J gene TRDJ3, with D possibly matching TRDD3 (6 bases). CDR1 GEAIGNYY and CDR2 EKD come from the germline V gene. This CDR3 is 19 amino acids long. The germline V and J ends were trimmed by 0 bases and 0 bases, with 14 bases remaining between them. The CDR3 bases are TGTGCCTGTGACACCGTTGGATACCGGAGCTCCTGGGACACCCGACAGATGTTTTTC. This sequence encodes CACDTVGYRSSWDTRQMFF.

This clone ranks as large. The same CDR3 can be traced to other DNA sequences in this sample. This rearrangement joins TRDV1 to TRDJ1; 8 bases align to TRDD3. The CDR3 contains 18 residues. Per the germline V gene, CDR1 is TSWWSYY and CDR2 is QGS. J lost 4 bases, V lost 8 bases, and 21 bases had no gene match. This CDR3 reads CALLLPWGTIGYHDKLIF. CDR3 in DNA: TGTGCTCTTCTACTTCCCTGGGGGACAATCGGCTACCACGATAAACTCATCTTT.

The genes are TRDV2 and TRDJ1, with TRDD3 matching over 12 bases. TCRdb supplies no J gene; here it was assigned by aligning the nucleotide sequence to germline. Losses at the gene ends were 3 bases for V and 0 bases for J; bases not matched to a gene: 7. This CDR3 spans 17 amino acids. The germline gives CDR1 GEAIGNYY, CDR2 EKD. The CDR3 nucleotides read TGTGCCTGTGACTACACTGGGGGATACTCTTACACCGATAAACTCATCTTT. It encodes CACDYTGGYSYTDKLIF.

Within the sample, this clone is medium-sized. This chain links TRDV2 with TRDJ1; a possible D gene is TRDD3 (6 bases). The CDR3 has 17 amino acids. The V end lost 1 base, the J end lost 0 bases, and 17 bases lay between the germline ends. Germline V lookup: CDR1 GEAIGNYY, CDR2 EKD. CDR3 sequence: CACDTLGGGPYTDKLIF. For the CDR3, the DNA is TGTGCCTGTGACACTCTTGGTGGGGGCCCGTACACCGATAAACTCATCTTT.

In the case of this clone: A much larger clone differs from this one at a single base, so this may be a read error. Additional DNA sequences in this sample encode the identical CDR3. The rearrangement joins TRDV2 to TRDJ1, with 8 bases fitting TRDD3. The ends lost 3 bases at V and 0 bases at J; junction bases unmatched: 8. CDR1 is GEAIGNYY, CDR2 EKD, per germline. The CDR3 runs to 16 residues. CDR3 region: CACDSLGGPYTDKLIF. In DNA, the CDR3 is TGTGCCTGTGACTCACTGGGGGGGCCGTACACCGATAAACTCATCTTT.

This clone was seen a few times. V is TRDV2 and J is TRDJ3; 10 positions match TRDD3. The CDR3 is 17 residues long. The V gene end was trimmed by 3 bases and the J gene end by 1 base; junction bases not matched to a gene: 2. Looked up from germline, CDR1 is GEAIGNYY and CDR2 is EKD. The chain's CDR3 is CACDVLGDSWDTRQMFF. In DNA form, the CDR3 reads TGTGCCTGTGACGTACTGGGGGATTCCTGGGACACCCGACAGATGTTTTTC.

The genes are TRDV2 and TRDJ1; possibly TRDD3 for D (5 bases). There are 13 residues in the CDR3. Germline CDR1 reads GEAIGNYY; CDR2 reads EKD. Between the trimmed V and J ends, which lost 3 bases and 2 bases, there was a span of 9 bases. CDR3 nucleotides: TGTGCCTGTGACGCACTGGAGACCGATAAACTCATCTTT. This gives the protein CACDALETDKLIF.

As concerns this clone: The sample contains more than one DNA sequence encoding this CDR3. The chain uses TRDV2 and TRDJ2; 10 nucleotides line up with TRDD3. V gave up 2 bases and J gave up 8 bases; unmatched junction bases: 4. CDR1 and CDR2 from the germline V gene are GEAIGNYY and EKD. The CDR3 length is 14 residues. For the CDR3, the DNA is TGTGCCTGTGACAAAATGGGGGATACTGCACAACTCTTCTTT. Translation: CACDKMGDTAQLFF.

This chain connects TRDV2 to TRDJ1; TRDD3 is a possible D gene (6 bases). This CDR3 is 19 amino acids long. V was clipped by 0 bases and J by 2 bases, with 24 bases between them. Germline V lookup: CDR1 GEAIGNYY, CDR2 EKD. The CDR3: CACDTMEYWEVDSTDKLIF. Written as DNA, the CDR3 is TGTGCCTGTGACACCATGGAGTACTGGGAGGTAGATAGTACCGATAAACTCATCTTT.

V and J are TRAV29/DV5 and TRDJ1; 8 bases map to TRDD3. The CDR3 extends over 19 amino acids. Germline loops: CDR1 NSMFDY, CDR2 ISSIKDK. The trim removed 1 base at V and 3 bases at J, leaving 20 bases unmatched. The CDR3, as DNA: TGTGCAGCAAGCCTGGCCCACCCAGGGTACTGGGGGCTCCCCGATAAACTCATCTTT. Protein: CAASLAHPGYWGLPDKLIF. Filled out from reference TRAV29/DV5 and TRDJ1, the complete variable domain reads DQQVKQNSPSLSVQEGRISILNCDYTNSMFDYFLWYKKYPAEGPTFLISISSIKDKNEDGRFTVFLNKSAKHLSLHIVPSQPGDSAVYFCAASLAHPGYWGLPDKLIFGKGTRVTVEP.

Although no V gene was called, TRDJ1 is the J gene. CDR3 size: 22 residues. The CDR3 sequence is CACDTVIMCATHLLRHTDKLIF. CDR3 DNA: TGTGCCTGTGACACCGTCATAATGTGTGCTACTCACTTGTTGAGGCACACCGATAAACTCATCTTT.

The J gene corresponds to TRDJ1; a V gene call is absent; the table's D call TRDD3 went unverified against the DNA. This CDR3 region has 16 residues. CDR3 nucleotide sequence: TGTGCCTGTGACCCACTGTGGGCCCCTTCCACCGATACACTCATCTTT. As protein: CACDPLWAPSTDTLIF.